The 8 T cell receptor beta chains below were found in one sample sequenced in a study of breast tumors, draining lymph nodes, adjacent tissues. Breast cancer patients provided tissue from their axillary draining lymph nodes. TCRdb used MiXCR to reprocess the multiplex PCR reads, holding one entry per CDR3 protein. Seen here are about 200,000 distinct CDR3 sequences, around 33% observed once, and the top ten hold more than 4%. The sample consisted of axillary lymph node tissue. Receptors originate from a female donor with breast cancer. Some clones in this sample may be carry-over from other donors' samples.

A note on this clonotype: An end of the junction does not agree with germline; a read error may underlie this. This rearrangement joins TRBV7-7 to TRBJ2-1; unclear D gene. The germline gives CDR1 SSHAT, CDR2 FNYEAQ (reference sequence). The CDR3 contains 16 residues. This chain's CDR3 is CASSPFPLCSYNEQFF. Written as DNA, the CDR3 is TGTGCTAGCAGCCCCTTCCCACTGTGCTCCTACAATGAGCAGTTCTTC.

This clonotype was observed many times. This chain links TRBV6-6 with TRBJ2-7; D is unresolved. This CDR3 has 13 amino acids. Between the trimmed V and J ends, which lost 4 bases and 3 bases, there was a span of 10 bases. Germline values: CDR1 MNHNY, CDR2 SVGAGI (reference sequence). The CDR3 sequence is CASSSQLLYEQYF. DNA for the CDR3: TGTGCCAGCAGTTCCCAGCTACTCTACGAGCAGTACTTC.

This clonotype has ten or more counts. The chain is built from TRBV24-1 and TRBJ2-1; 10 positions agree with TRBD2. The V gene end was trimmed by 5 bases and the J gene end by 4 bases; junction bases not matched to a gene: 7. Germline values: CDR1 KGHDR, CDR2 SFDVKD. This CDR3 is 16 amino acids long. The CDR3 region is CATSGASGGQYNEQFF. The CDR3 nucleotides read TGTGCCACCAGTGGGGCTAGCGGGGGCCAATACAATGAGCAGTTCTTC.

This clonotype has at least ten counts. The genes are TRBV6-5 and TRBJ1-2; tentatively, D is TRBD1 (6 bases). The CDR3 covers 16 residues. Trimming removed 2 bases from V and 2 bases from J, with 15 bases in between. Germline V gives CDR1 MNHEY, CDR2 SVGAGI. The chain's CDR3 is CASSYGDGRGNYGYTF. Here the CDR3 DNA reads TGTGCCAGCAGTTACGGTGATGGCAGGGGAAACTATGGCTACACCTTC.

V is TRBV9 and J is TRBJ2-2; D is uncertain. V gave up 0 bases and J gave up 7 bases, with 1 base separating them. The CDR3 is 11 amino acids. CDR1 and CDR2 (germline): SGDLS, YYNGEE. Written as DNA, the CDR3 is TGTGCCAGCAGCGTAGTCGGGGAGCTGTTTTTT. It translates to CASSVVGELFF.

This clonotype was picked up many times. V usage is TRBV18 and J usage is TRBJ2-7; D unresolved. CDR1 is KGHSH, CDR2 LQKENI, per germline. This CDR3 is built from 13 residues. V lost 0 bases, J lost 5 bases, and 8 bases lay in between. The CDR3 sequence: CASSPPGRNEQYF. CDR3 sequence (DNA): TGTGCCAGCTCACCACCAGGACGGAACGAGCAGTACTTC.

The genes are TRBV15 and TRBJ2-3; 8 bases match TRBD2. The CDR3 loop spans 15 amino acids. Per the germline V gene, CDR1 is LNHNV and CDR2 is YYDKDF (reference sequence). V lost 3 bases and J lost 2; bases outside the gene matches: 4. The CDR3 sequence: CATSSGSGTTDTQYF. The CDR3 DNA reads TGTGCCACCAGCAGCGGTAGCGGGACCACAGATACGCAGTATTTT.

About this clonotype: A read error may explain this, as a much larger clone is one base away. The J gene is TRBJ2-3, the V gene TRBV11-2; 7 bases are shared with TRBD1. V lost 8 bases and J lost 3; bases outside the gene matches: 11. Germline V lookup: CDR1 SGHAT, CDR2 FQNNGV. This CDR3 comprises 15 residues. In DNA form, the CDR3 reads TGTGCCAGCGGCAAAGGACAGGAGACGACAGATACGCAGTATTTT. This translates into CASGKGQETTDTQYF.